These T cell receptor beta chains were read from a single sample in a study of beta chain features in type 1 diabetes. Profiling relied on immunoSEQ multiplex PCR, and the TCRdb table lists in-frame clones only, not all of them. Of roughly 170,000 clones in the sample, about 13% are singletons; the top ten hold about 0.59%. Sequenced material: central memory CD4+ T cells from blood. The source of these receptors is a woman in her late teens or twenties in good health. The CDR3 runs from the conserved cysteine through the conserved F or W. Fields, in order: V gene, CDR3 protein.

v_gene: TRBV7-2
CDR3aa: CASSLERERYIQYF

v_gene: TRBV5-6
CDR3aa: CASSYPGQLSRNEQFF

v_gene: TRBV6-1
CDR3aa: CASSEAQDGRPTDTQYF

v_gene: TRBV29-1
CDR3aa: CSVDSGSGANVLTF

v_gene: TRBV5-1
CDR3aa: CASSLASGLVDTQYF

v_gene: TRBV28
CDR3aa: CASTRTGDNEQFF

v_gene: TRBV12-5
CDR3aa: CASGGDGYEQYF

v_gene: TRBV4-1
CDR3aa: CASSLAGGASYNEQFF

v_gene: TRBV30
CDR3aa: CASKGTSGPYEQYF

v_gene: TRBV30
CDR3aa: CAWSVRSSYEQYF

v_gene: TRBV7-9
CDR3aa: CASSLSGTRYEAFF

v_gene: TRBV20-1
CDR3aa: CSASTRHGQFF

v_gene: TRBV7-3
CDR3aa: CASSVTGEETQYF

v_gene: TRBV28
CDR3aa: CASSPRGGADNQPQHF

v_gene: TRBV28
CDR3aa: CASRTGRDYEQYF

v_gene: TRBV11-1
CDR3aa: CASGSGQETQYF

v_gene: TRBV5-6
CDR3aa: CASSLLSGRLGNEQFF

v_gene: TRBV5-1
CDR3aa: CASRAVGLAMDTQYF

v_gene: TRBV2
CDR3aa: CASSGGIAGSYNEQFF

v_gene: TRBV10-3
CDR3aa: CAISSAGMNTGELFF

v_gene: TRBV7-2
CDR3aa: CASSLFVAEYNEQFF

v_gene: TRBV29-1
CDR3aa: CSVQTGTGMTYGYTF

v_gene: TRBV5-1
CDR3aa: CASTPGSPGTEAFF

v_gene: TRBV7-8
CDR3aa: CASSPQNNEQFF

v_gene: TRBV6-6
CDR3aa: CASTRLAEETQYF

v_gene: TRBV29-1
CDR3aa: CSALGRGGPGNEQFF

v_gene: TRBV29-1
CDR3aa: CSVLIGKTGSQPQHF

v_gene: TRBV6-5
CDR3aa: CASSSGQSNEKLFF

v_gene: TRBV4-2
CDR3aa: CASSQDLVSTDTQYF

v_gene: TRBV5-1
CDR3aa: CASSLASRDSEQFF

v_gene: TRBV11-3
CDR3aa: CASSPRASGFNEQFF

v_gene: TRBV28
CDR3aa: CASSPMRLHETQYF

v_gene: TRBV19
CDR3aa: CASSIEGAGTGELFF

v_gene: TRBV28
CDR3aa: CASSLPQTGGGYEQYF

v_gene: TRBV5-1
CDR3aa: CASSLGPSGDGELFF

v_gene: TRBV19
CDR3aa: CASQRGTSAVTDTQYF

v_gene: TRBV5-1
CDR3aa: CASSLASGRNNEQFF

v_gene: TRBV28
CDR3aa: CASSLARTGTDEQYF

v_gene: TRBV4-1
CDR3aa: CASPHSGSPYEQYF

v_gene: TRBV7-2
CDR3aa: CASSFRLGEGTDTQYF

v_gene: TRBV28
CDR3aa: CASSFLGSQETQYF

v_gene: TRBV4-1
CDR3aa: CASSQDSDSGDTGELFF

v_gene: TRBV7-3
CDR3aa: CASSLAGLAGHEQFF

v_gene: TRBV10-3
CDR3aa: CAISESASGYQETQYF

v_gene: TRBV5-1
CDR3aa: CASSSGSGGETQYF

v_gene: TRBV19
CDR3aa: CASSIGKRIYGYTF

v_gene: TRBV5-6
CDR3aa: CASSWDRNSYEQYF

v_gene: TRBV4-2
CDR3aa: CASSPVPGRTSNGYTF

v_gene: TRBV7-9
CDR3aa: CASSPGGQGRTLELFF

v_gene: TRBV27
CDR3aa: CASRGGGHYQPQHF

v_gene: TRBV30
CDR3aa: CAWVTLGGSGTGELFF

v_gene: TRBV9
CDR3aa: CASSVGSSGDRSYEQYF

v_gene: TRBV18
CDR3aa: CASSPPSLSGGYTF

v_gene: TRBV19
CDR3aa: CASSHGKVRGTAGYTF

v_gene: TRBV6-5
CDR3aa: CASSAQGRGYEQYF

v_gene: TRBV2
CDR3aa: CASSYQGANQPQHF

v_gene: TRBV7-9
CDR3aa: CASSLAGVQETQYF

v_gene: TRBV18
CDR3aa: CASSPDRDTEAFF

v_gene: TRBV25-1
CDR3aa: CASSDLQVGDYGYTF

v_gene: TRBV9
CDR3aa: CASSPRTGLETQYF